Following are 20 T cell receptor beta chains from one sample sequenced in a study of blood T cell repertoires in COVID-19. TCRdb's copy holds only in-frame clones and misses some; the assay was immunoSEQ multiplex PCR. The sample carries roughly 250,000 clones, around four fifths recorded once. Sequenced input: peripheral blood. Receptors originate from a woman in her sixties with active or convalescent COVID-19.

This chain connects TRBV19 to TRBJ2-7; a weak D match, TRBD1 (6 bases). This CDR3 has 14 amino acids. Germline lookup yields CDR1 LNHDA and CDR2 SQIVND (reference sequence). V was shortened by 5 bases and J by 2 bases, with 13 bases between the two germline ends. The CDR3 nucleotides read TGTGCCAGTAGTTCCCGGGACAAGGCCTACGAGCAGTACTTC. Amino acid sequence: CASSSRDKAYEQYF.

The chain combines TRBV11-3 with TRBJ1-2; maybe TRBD1 (5 bases). V was cut by 5 bases and J by 4 bases, with 20 bases left in between. The germline CDR1 and CDR2 sequences are SGHNT and YENEEA. The CDR3 runs to 16 residues. For the CDR3, the DNA is TGTGCCAGCAGCCTAACCCCCGAGACGGGGGGCTATGGCTACACCTTC. Amino acids: CASSLTPETGGYGYTF.

The chain couples TRBV11-2 to TRBJ2-1; TRBD1 agrees at 8 bases. The V gene end was trimmed by 5 bases and the J gene end by 4 bases; junction bases not matched to a gene: 7. Germline lookup yields CDR1 SGHAT and CDR2 FQNNGV. The CDR3 is 15 residues long. For the CDR3, the DNA is TGTGCCAGCAGCAATGGACAGGGTTCATACAATGAGCAGTTCTTC. This encodes CASSNGQGSYNEQFF.

This clone was detected a few times. V usage is TRBV4-1 and J usage is TRBJ1-6, with D uncertain. There are 15 residues in the CDR3. CDR1 and CDR2 from the germline V gene are MGHRA and YSYEKL. The V gene lost 0 bases and the J gene lost 8 bases, with 11 bases spanning the gap. CDR3 sequence (DNA): TGCGCCAGCAGCCAAGATCGGTGGAGGGATTCACCCCTCCACTTT. Protein: CASSQDRWRDSPLHF.

Written as DNA, the CDR3 is TGTGCCAGCAGCCGGGACAGGGGAAATTCACCCCTCCACTTT. It is translated as CASSRDRGNSPLHF. The gene calls are TRBV5-6 and TRBJ1-6; 10 positions agree with TRBD1. The CDR3 has 14 residues. J gave up 7 bases and V 4 bases, and 2 bases lay outside the gene matches. The germline V gene has CDR1 SGHDT and CDR2 YYEEEE.

The chain links TRBV18 to TRBJ2-3; the match to TRBD1 covers 8 bases. V gave up 4 bases and J gave up 0 bases; unmatched junction bases: 3. The CDR3 loop spans 15 amino acids. From germline, CDR1 is KGHSH and CDR2 LQKENI. The CDR3 nucleotides are TGTGCCAGCTCACGACGGGACAGGAGCACAGATACGCAGTATTTT. The encoded protein is CASSRRDRSTDTQYF.

This rearrangement joins TRBV6-5 to TRBJ1-4, with TRBD1 identical over 9 bases. With V trimmed by 5 bases and J by 4 bases, 5 bases remained unmatched. Looked up from germline, CDR1 is MNHEY and CDR2 is SVGAGI. The CDR3 runs 15 residues. As DNA, the CDR3 is TGTGCCAGCAGTCCCACAGGGGGCAATAATGAAAAACTGTTTTTT. Its translation is CASSPTGGNNEKLFF.

Regarding this clone: Additional DNA sequences in this sample encode the identical CDR3. The chain carries TRBV18 and TRBJ1-1, with a tentative D call TRBD1 (6 bases). Germline CDR1 and CDR2: KGHSH and LQKENI. This CDR3 comprises 13 residues. V lost 3 bases, J lost 1 base, and 6 bases lay in between. Written as DNA, the CDR3 is TGTGCCAGCTCACCGACAGGGAACACTGAAGCTTTCTTT. Encoded protein: CASSPTGNTEAFF.

The genes are TRBV23-1 and TRBJ2-7, with D tentatively TRBD2 (6 bases). TRBV23-1 is given ORF status, its function remaining uncertain. The CDR3 totals 15 residues. V dropped 6 bases and J dropped 3 bases, with 18 bases sitting between them. CDR3 nucleotide sequence: TGCGCCAGCAGATACTTAATCCGCGGGGTCTACGAGCAGTACGTC. This encodes CASRYLIRGVYEQYV.

This clone appeared once. V usage is TRBV29-1 and J usage is TRBJ1-2; possible D gene TRBD1, 5 bases. V shed 4 bases and J shed 5 bases, with 11 bases lying between them. CDR1 SQVTM and CDR2 ANQGSEA come from the germline V gene. There are 12 residues in the CDR3. For the CDR3, the DNA is TGCAGCGTTGCGCTGGACACGTATGGCTACACCTTC. This gives the protein CSVALDTYGYTF. The full variable domain, rest sourced from reference TRBV29-1 and TRBJ1-2, is SAVISQKPSRDICQRGTSLTIQCQVDSQVTMMFWYRQQPGQSLTLIATANQGSEATYESGFVIDKFPISRPNLTFSTLTVSNMSPEDSSIYLCSVALDTYGYTFGSGTRLTVV.

This sequence joins TRBV19 and TRBJ1-2, with D uncertain. Trimming pared 10 bases from V and 6 bases from J, leaving 12 bases between. This CDR3 comprises 11 residues. CDR1 LNHDA and CDR2 SQIVND come from the germline V gene (reference sequence). The chain's CDR3 is CATTTGNGYTF. The DNA of the CDR3 is TGTGCCACCACGACGGGAAATGGCTACACCTTC.

In nucleotides, the CDR3 is TGTGCCATCAGTGACCCGACTAGGATCCCTCTCCAATCCTCCTACGAGCAGTACTTC. Its protein is CAISDPTRIPLQSSYEQYF. This sequence joins TRBV10-3 and TRBJ2-7, with D tentatively TRBD2 (6 bases). The CDR3 runs 19 residues. Germline CDR1 and CDR2: ENHRY and SYGVKD. With 3 bases removed from V and 0 bases from J, the gap between germline ends came to 24 bases.

The genes are TRBV30 and TRBJ1-2, with D uncertain. Germline CDR1 is GTSNPN and CDR2 is SVGIG (reference sequence). CDR3 size: 11 residues. Trimming pared 4 bases from V and 0 bases from J, leaving 3 bases between. The CDR3 is CAWTANYGYTF. In nucleotides, the CDR3 is TGTGCCTGGACAGCTAACTATGGCTACACCTTC. Looking up the rest from reference TRBV30 and TRBJ1-2 gives the full variable domain: SQTIHQWPATLVQPVGSPLSLECTVEGTSNPNLYWYRQAAGRGLQLLFYSVGIGQISSEVPQNLSASRPQDRQFILSSKKLLLSDSGFYLCAWTANYGYTFGSGTRLTVV.

The CDR3 loop reads CASSGRGGSDYNEQFF. DNA of the CDR3: TGTGCCAGCAGCGGCAGGGGTGGATCAGACTACAATGAGCAGTTCTTC. The genes are TRBV5-4 and TRBJ2-1, with D possibly matching TRBD1 (6 bases). V was shortened by 4 bases and J by 3 bases, with 17 bases between the two germline ends. The CDR3 has 16 amino acids. In germline, CDR1 is SGHNT, CDR2 YYREEE (reference sequence). The variable domain in full, completed from reference TRBV5-4 and TRBJ2-1, reads ETGVTQSPTHLIKTRGQQVTLRCSSQSGHNTVSWYQQALGQGPQFIFQYYREEENGRGNFPPRFSGLQFPNYSSELNVNALELDDSALYLCASSGRGGSDYNEQFFGPGTRLTVL.

The chain combines TRBV3-1 (or the pseudogene TRBV3-2) with TRBJ2-7; TRBD1 aligns across 10 bases. From germline, CDR1 is LGHDT and CDR2 YNNKEL (reference sequence). The V segment lost 5 bases and the J segment 2 bases; nucleotides outside the gene matches: 9. CDR3 length: 16 residues. This CDR3 is CASSYGPGQGPYEQYF. The CDR3 nucleotides are TGTGCCAGCAGCTACGGTCCGGGACAGGGGCCCTACGAGCAGTACTTC.

The chain has TRBV5-6 and TRBJ2-7; D unclear. The germline V gene has CDR1 SGHDT and CDR2 YYEEEE. Between the trimmed V and J ends, which lost 2 bases and 1 base, there was a span of 7 bases. The CDR3 extends over 13 amino acids. This chain's CDR3 is CASSLALSYEQYF. The CDR3 DNA reads as TGTGCCAGCAGCTTAGCGTTATCCTACGAGCAGTACTTC.

J is TRBJ1-3 and V is TRBV2; D gene ambiguous. From germline, CDR1 is SNHLY and CDR2 FYNNEI. V was trimmed by 5 bases and J by 2 bases, leaving 10 bases between them. This CDR3 region has 14 residues. CDR3 coding DNA: TGTGCCAGCAGTAAGGAGACCCCTGGAAACACCATATATTTT. Translating gives CASSKETPGNTIYF.

The gene calls are TRBV9 and TRBJ2-1; 10 nucleotides line up with TRBD2. V was clipped by 4 bases and J by 3 bases; unmatched bases: 7. The CDR3 is 16 amino acids. Germline V CDR1 and CDR2: SGDLS, YYNGEE. CDR3 protein: CASSPSGTSVYNEQFF. In nucleotides, the CDR3 is TGTGCCAGCAGCCCGTCCGGGACTAGCGTCTACAATGAGCAGTTCTTC.

This chain links TRBV5-6 with TRBJ1-1, with D unclear. Trimming took off 1 base at V and 0 bases at J, with 4 bases between the two ends. The CDR3 spans 13 residues. The V gene's germline CDR1 is SGHDT and CDR2 YYEEEE. CDR3 nucleotide sequence: TGTGCCAGCAGCTTGACACTGAACACTGAAGCTTTCTTT. It encodes CASSLTLNTEAFF.

The chain uses TRBV2 and TRBJ1-3; 9 positions agree with TRBD1. J was trimmed by 0 bases and V by 6 bases; bases with no gene match: 3. The CDR3 contains 15 residues. Germline V CDR1 and CDR2: SNHLY, FYNNEI. For the CDR3, the DNA is TGTGCCAGCAGGACAGGGGGAGACTCTGGAAACACCATATATTTT. Translating gives CASRTGGDSGNTIYF.